These 23 T cell receptor beta chains came from one sample sequenced in a study of T cell changes during pregnancy in multiple sclerosis. Data came from immunoSEQ multiplex PCR; TCRdb stores just in-frame clones and leaves some out. The sample includes tens of thousands of clones, roughly 92% of them seen just once. Here the sequenced sample was CD8+ T cells from peripheral blood mononuclear cells, taken in the second trimester of pregnancy. The origin of the receptors is a female donor with multiple sclerosis, enrolled in a pregnancy study.

J is TRBJ2-1 and V is TRBV27; no firm D call. The V and J ends lost 4 bases and 3 bases respectively, with 4 bases between them. CDR1 MNHEY and CDR2 SMNVEV come from the germline V gene (reference sequence). The CDR3 length is 12 residues. The CDR3 DNA is TGTGCCAGCAGTTCAATCTACAATGAGCAGTTCTTC. Its translation: CASSSIYNEQFF.

The CDR3 reads CASSYRASGGDEQFF. For the CDR3, the DNA is TGTGCCAGCAGTTACCGTGCCTCGGGGGGCGATGAGCAGTTCTTC. The J gene is TRBJ2-1, the V gene TRBV6-5, with a weak D call TRBD2 (7 bases). Looked up from germline, CDR1 is MNHEY and CDR2 is SVGAGI. Trimming shortened V by 2 bases and J by 8 bases, and 16 bases separated the two germline ends. The CDR3 totals 15 residues.

DNA for the CDR3: TGCGCCAGCAGCCAAGATAGCAGCGGGTCTTACACCGGGGAGCTGTTTTTT. Its protein product is CASSQDSSGSYTGELFF. The rearrangement joins TRBV4-3 to TRBJ2-2; maybe TRBD2 (6 bases). The CDR3 length is 17 residues. Trimming removed 0 bases at V and 3 bases at J, with 14 bases between. Germline V gene data show CDR1 as LGHNA and CDR2 as YSLEER.

V gene TRBV27 combines with J gene TRBJ2-7, with D possibly TRBD2 on 5 matching bases. CDR1 and CDR2 (germline): MNHEY, SMNVEV (reference sequence). The CDR3 is 16 amino acids. V lost 6 bases and J 0 bases, leaving 18 bases between the germline ends. CDR3 in DNA: TGTGCCAGCAGCCCGCTATATGGGAGTGACTCCTACGAGCAGTACTTC. Translation gives CASSPLYGSDSYEQYF.

The rearrangement uses TRBV9 and TRBJ1-2; 9 bases fit TRBD1. The length of the CDR3 is 12 residues. Germline V gene sequence: CDR1 SGDLS, CDR2 YYNGEE. The V segment lost 3 bases and the J segment 6 bases; nucleotides outside the gene matches: 0. The CDR3 coding sequence is TGTGCCAGCAGCGGGGACAGGGATGGCTACACCTTC. This codes for CASSGDRDGYTF.

The rearrangement links TRBV13 to TRBJ2-1; D is perhaps TRBD2 (6 bases). This CDR3 has 14 amino acids. From germline, CDR1 is PRHDT and CDR2 FYEKMQ (reference sequence). Trimming removed 2 bases from V and 9 bases from J, with 14 bases in between. The CDR3, as DNA: TGTGCCAGCAGCTTATCACTGCCCGGGGGTGAGCAGTTCTTC. Translating gives CASSLSLPGGEQFF. The full variable domain, with the rest looked up from reference TRBV13 and TRBJ2-1, is AAGVIQSPRHLIKEKRETATLKCYPIPRHDTVYWYQQGPGQDPQFLISFYEKMQSDKGSIPDRFSAQQFSDYHSELNMSSLELGDSALYFCASSLSLPGGEQFFGPGTRLTVL.

CDR3 region: CASSPWGGKNTGELFF. In nucleotides, the CDR3 is TGCGCCAGCAGCCCTTGGGGGGGTAAAAACACCGGGGAGCTGTTTTTT. The V and J genes are TRBV5-1 and TRBJ2-2, with 7 bases fitting TRBD2. CDR1 is SGHRS, CDR2 YFSETQ, per germline. CDR3 size: 16 residues. V dropped 4 bases and J dropped 2; count of bases not matched to a gene: 8.

The gene calls are TRBV6-4 and TRBJ2-7; TRBD2 matches at 9 bases. Trimming took 0 bases from V and 5 from J; bases not matched to a gene: 8. This CDR3 has 16 residues. The V gene's germline CDR1 is MRHNA and CDR2 SNTAGT. The CDR3 protein is CASSDSIISSGNEQYF. In DNA form, the CDR3 reads TGTGCCAGCAGTGACTCGATCATTTCTAGCGGGAACGAGCAGTACTTC.

The V call is TRBV6-5, the J call TRBJ2-1; D is perhaps TRBD2 (5 bases). The CDR3 is 15 amino acids. Germline V gene lookup returns CDR1 MNHEY and CDR2 SVGAGI. With 0 bases removed from V and 9 bases from J, the gap between germline ends came to 15 bases. Here the CDR3 DNA reads TGTGCCAGCAGTTACTCGGTTTGGCGGGCCGGTGAGCAGTTCTTC. Its protein product is CASSYSVWRAGEQFF.

The chain employs TRBV25-1 and TRBJ2-1; D is ambiguous. The CDR3 loop spans 12 amino acids. CDR1 MGHDK and CDR2 SYGVNS come from the germline V gene. Trimming shortened V by 3 bases and J by 6 bases, and 6 bases separated the two germline ends. As DNA, the CDR3 is TGTGCCAGCAGTGATCCCTCCAATGAGCAGTTCTTC. It codes for CASSDPSNEQFF.

The chain is built from TRBV19 and TRBJ1-3; D is unresolved. CDR3 length: 17 amino acids. Trimming cost V 8 bases and J 0 bases, with 20 bases left between them. Per germline, CDR1 LNHDA and CDR2 SQIVND (reference sequence). DNA for the CDR3: TGTGCCAGTGTCGCCTGGGAGGGATTGAGCTCTGGAAACACCATATATTTT. Amino acids: CASVAWEGLSSGNTIYF.

This clone was counted a single time. The chain links TRBV7-9 to TRBJ2-5; 9 bases align to TRBD1. Trimming took 5 bases from V and 4 from J; bases not matched to a gene: 5. The CDR3 is 14 amino acids. CDR1 SEHNR and CDR2 FQNEAQ come from the germline V gene (reference sequence). The CDR3 is CASSRPTGGETQYF. The DNA for the CDR3 is TGTGCCAGCAGCCGGCCGACAGGGGGAGAGACCCAGTACTTC.

V is TRBV27 and J is TRBJ1-2; 7 nucleotides line up with TRBD1. The CDR3 consists of 14 residues. V dropped 5 bases and J dropped 3; count of bases not matched to a gene: 6. The germline CDR1 and CDR2 sequences are MNHEY and SMNVEV (reference sequence). The CDR3 sequence: CASSATGFDYGYTF. The DNA of the CDR3 is TGTGCCAGCAGTGCGACAGGGTTTGACTATGGCTACACCTTC.

The V and J genes are TRBV27 and TRBJ2-3; 10 positions match TRBD2. V trimming: 8 bases; J trimming: 4 bases; junction bases outside the gene matches: 15. This CDR3 comprises 17 residues. Germline V gene lookup returns CDR1 MNHEY and CDR2 SMNVEV (reference sequence). The CDR3 reads CASRPGASGSRADTQYF. For the CDR3, the DNA is TGTGCCAGCCGACCGGGGGCTAGCGGGAGTCGGGCAGATACGCAGTATTTT.

V gene TRBV10-3 combines with J gene TRBJ2-1, with TRBD1 matching 7 bases. Germline values: CDR1 ENHRY, CDR2 SYGVKD. The CDR3 runs 18 residues. J was trimmed by 4 bases and V by 2 bases; bases with no gene match: 14. The CDR3 loop is CAISEPGRDRVLYNEQFF. The CDR3 DNA reads TGTGCCATCAGTGAGCCCGGCCGGGACAGAGTACTTTACAATGAGCAGTTCTTC.

This clone has only one observation. V usage is TRBV9 and J usage is TRBJ2-3; 13 nucleotides agree with TRBD2. The CDR3 consists of 17 residues. From germline, CDR1 is SGDLS and CDR2 YYNGEE. Germline trimming cut 3 bases from V and 4 bases from J; bases unmatched to any gene: 8. The DNA of the CDR3 is TGTGCCAGCAGCGGCATCACTAGCGGGAGGGCCTCAGATACGCAGTATTTT. This gives the protein CASSGITSGRASDTQYF.

J is TRBJ2-5 and V is TRBV27, with D unresolved. The CDR3 loop spans 14 amino acids. V lost 5 bases and J lost 4, with 14 bases in between. Germline V lookup: CDR1 MNHEY, CDR2 SMNVEV (reference sequence). This chain's CDR3 is CASSLQVDVETQYF. In DNA form, the CDR3 reads TGTGCCAGCAGTCTCCAGGTAGACGTAGAGACCCAGTACTTC.

The CDR3 loop is CASSFGTSGRRDEQFF. The CDR3 coding sequence is TGTGCCAGCAGCTTTGGGACTAGCGGGAGGAGGGATGAGCAGTTCTTC. The chain is built from TRBV5-6 and TRBJ2-1, with 15 nucleotides matching TRBD2. In germline, CDR1 is SGHDT, CDR2 YYEEEE. With V trimmed by 2 bases and J by 8 bases, 5 bases remained unmatched. CDR3 length equals 16 residues.

This clone was found once. The gene calls are TRBV19 and TRBJ1-1; 7 bases agree with TRBD1. The germline CDR1 and CDR2 sequences are LNHDA and SQIVND (reference sequence). V lost 8 bases to trimming and J lost 1 base; unmatched junction nucleotides: 13. This CDR3 has 16 residues. This CDR3 reads CASLPRQGRTNTEAFF. CDR3 bases: TGTGCCAGTCTACCCCGACAGGGAAGGACGAACACTGAAGCTTTCTTT.

The chain uses TRBV28 and TRBJ1-1, with 7 bases lining up with TRBD1. Germline V lookup: CDR1 MDHEN, CDR2 SYDVKM. V shed 4 bases and J 1 base; nucleotides not matched to a gene: 3. This CDR3 is 14 amino acids long. CDR3 loop: CASSSHRGNTEAFF. Here the CDR3 DNA reads TGTGCCAGCAGTTCCCACAGGGGGAACACTGAAGCTTTCTTT.

The chain employs TRBV9 and TRBJ2-7, with D maybe TRBD1 (6 bases). Germline V lookup: CDR1 SGDLS, CDR2 YYNGEE. V was clipped by 3 bases and J by 5 bases, with 15 bases between them. The length of the CDR3 is 14 residues. CDR3 loop: CASSALGTTDEQYF. As DNA, the CDR3 is TGTGCCAGCAGCGCGCTAGGGACAACGGACGAGCAGTACTTC.

This chain links TRBV19 with TRBJ2-7; 8 bases match TRBD2. Unmatched junction bases numbered 10, after V lost 10 bases and J lost 2 bases. CDR3 size: 14 residues. Germline V lookup: CDR1 LNHDA, CDR2 SQIVND (reference sequence). The CDR3 nucleotides are TGTGCCATTAATAGCGGGATTACAACCTACGAGCAGTACTTC. It encodes CAINSGITTYEQYF. Supplemented by reference TRBV19 and TRBJ2-7, the full variable domain reads DGGITQSPKYLFRKEGQNVTLSCEQNLNHDAMYWYRQDPGQGLRLIYYSQIVNDFQKGDIAEGYSVSREKKESFPLTVTSAQKNPTAFYLCAINSGITTYEQYFGPGTRLTVT.

The chain has TRBV19 and TRBJ1-5; 8 bases are shared with TRBD1. The CDR3 loop spans 15 amino acids. V gave up 5 bases and J gave up 4 bases; unmatched junction bases: 7. Germline-derived CDR1 and CDR2 are LNHDA and SQIVND (reference sequence). The CDR3 region has the DNA TGTGCCAGTAGTCCTACGACAGGGGTAAATCAGCCCCAGCATTTT. It translates to CASSPTTGVNQPQHF.